Following are 29 T cell receptor beta chains from one sample sequenced in a study of shared clonotypes between healthy human individuals. Data came from immunoSEQ multiplex PCR; TCRdb stores just in-frame clones and leaves some out. The table lists more than 550,000 clones, less than 95% of them singletons. Sequencing used memory CD8+ T cells from PBMCs. As to subset: CD45RO+ cells pooled with CCR7-negative TemRA cells. All receptors derive from a man younger than 35 in good health. Some clones in this sample may be carry-over from other donors' samples.

This clone showed up just once. V and J are TRBV28 and TRBJ2-3, with D perhaps matching TRBD2 (6 bases). There are 14 residues in the CDR3. The germline V gene has CDR1 MDHEN and CDR2 SYDVKM. V dropped 6 bases and J dropped 3 bases, with 13 bases sitting between them. The chain's CDR3 is CASSNIRGTDTQYF. The DNA for the CDR3 is TGTGCCAGCAGCAACATCCGGGGGACAGATACGCAGTATTTT.

This chain links TRBV7-3 with TRBJ1-1, with unresolved D. V was clipped by 7 bases and J by 1 base, with 16 bases between them. Germline V gene lookup returns CDR1 SGHTA and CDR2 FQGTGA. This CDR3 is built from 15 residues. CDR3 coding DNA: TGTGCCAGCACCCCCCTCCAACGAGGGAACACTGAAGCTTTCTTT. Protein product: CASTPLQRGNTEAFF. Combining the CDR3 with reference TRBV7-3 and TRBJ1-1 gives the whole variable domain GAGVSQTPSNKVTEKGKYVELRCDPISGHTALYWYRQSLGQGPEFLIYFQGTGAADDSGLPNDRFFAVRPEGSVSTLKIQRTERGDSAVYLCASTPLQRGNTEAFFGQGTRLTVV.

On this clone itself: The same CDR3 arises from other DNA sequences in this sample as well. The gene calls are TRBV6-5 and TRBJ2-7; D gene uncertain. Germline V gene sequence: CDR1 MNHEY, CDR2 SVGAGI. The CDR3 spans 11 residues. Trimming removed 6 bases at V and 7 bases at J, with 10 bases between. The CDR3 loop reads CASSLGGEQYF. The CDR3, as DNA: TGTGCCAGCAGCCTAGGTGGGGAGCAGTACTTC.

V and J are TRBV19 and TRBJ2-2; D is unclear. The CDR3 sequence is 13 residues long. The germline V gene encodes CDR1 LNHDA and CDR2 SQIVND (reference sequence). Trimming cost V 5 bases and J 7 bases, with 11 bases left between them. For the CDR3, the DNA is TGTGCCAGTAGTGGCCAGAGTGACGGGGAGCTGTTTTTT. Residues: CASSGQSDGELFF. Combining the CDR3 with reference TRBV19 and TRBJ2-2 gives the whole variable domain DGGITQSPKYLFRKEGQNVTLSCEQNLNHDAMYWYRQDPGQGLRLIYYSQIVNDFQKGDIAEGYSVSREKKESFPLTVTSAQKNPTAFYLCASSGQSDGELFFGEGSRLTVL.

The V call is TRBV5-1, the J call TRBJ2-3; 9 bases are shared with TRBD2. Germline CDR1 is SGHRS and CDR2 is YFSETQ. CDR3 length equals 17 residues. Trimming at V came to 2 bases and at J to 0 bases, leaving 7 bases not matched to a gene. CDR3 DNA sequence: TGCGCCAGCAGCTTCCCTTTAGCGGGAGCGAGCACAGATACGCAGTATTTT. It is translated as CASSFPLAGASTDTQYF.

The chain recombines TRBV6-5 with TRBJ2-7, with TRBD2 matching 7 bases. Germline loops: CDR1 MNHEY, CDR2 SVGAGI. J gave up 7 bases and V 1 base, and 10 bases lay outside the gene matches. The length of the CDR3 is 15 residues. CDR3 DNA sequence: TGTGCCAGCAGTTACTTGGTGGCGGGAGTAGATGAGCAGTACTTC. Translated: CASSYLVAGVDEQYF.

This sequence joins TRBV15 and TRBJ2-2, with D maybe TRBD2 (6 bases). The germline V and J ends were trimmed by 3 bases and 0 bases, with 14 bases remaining between them. The germline V gene has CDR1 LNHNV and CDR2 YYDKDF (reference sequence). This CDR3 comprises 17 residues. The CDR3 loop reads CATSSGGAGSNTGELFF. The CDR3 DNA sequence: TGTGCCACCAGCAGTGGAGGTGCGGGGTCGAACACCGGGGAGCTGTTTTTT.

The V gene is TRBV5-1, the J gene TRBJ1-1, with 7 bases that match TRBD1. With V trimmed by 0 bases and J by 0 bases, 5 bases remained unmatched. This CDR3 spans 16 amino acids. Germline values: CDR1 SGHRS, CDR2 YFSETQ. CDR3 protein: CASSLGQGGLNTEAFF. DNA of the CDR3: TGCGCCAGCAGCTTGGGACAGGGAGGTTTGAACACTGAAGCTTTCTTT. The entire variable domain, with the rest obtained from reference TRBV5-1 and TRBJ1-1, is as follows: KAGVTQTPRYLIKTRGQQVTLSCSPISGHRSVSWYQQTPGQGLQFLFEYFSETQRNKGNFPGRFSGRQFSNSRSEMNVSTLELGDSALYLCASSLGQGGLNTEAFFGQGTRLTVV.

The chain links TRBV2 to TRBJ2-1; TRBD2 is a possible D gene (6 bases). Germline CDR1 reads SNHLY; CDR2 reads FYNNEI. CDR3 length equals 15 residues. The germline V and J ends were trimmed by 0 bases and 2 bases, with 8 bases remaining between them. The CDR3 spells CASSEAAGPYNEQFF. CDR3 DNA sequence: TGTGCCAGCAGTGAAGCGGCGGGACCCTACAATGAGCAGTTCTTC.

This sequence joins TRBV9 and TRBJ2-1; D is undetermined. V lost 6 bases and J 5 bases, leaving 12 bases between the germline ends. The CDR3 runs 13 residues. In germline, CDR1 is SGDLS, CDR2 YYNGEE. The CDR3 loop reads CASTPFSDNEQFF. The CDR3 DNA follows: TGTGCCAGCACCCCATTCTCGGACAATGAGCAGTTCTTC.

The chain recombines TRBV5-1 with TRBJ2-1, with unresolved D. The V and J ends lost 5 bases and 6 bases respectively, with 9 bases between them. CDR3 length: 12 residues. Germline V gene lookup returns CDR1 SGHRS and CDR2 YFSETQ. CDR3 loop: CASSGRSNEQFF. DNA of the CDR3: TGCGCCAGCAGTGGAAGATCCAATGAGCAGTTCTTC.

V and J are TRBV10-2 and TRBJ2-5, with 8 bases identical to TRBD1. Trimming took 5 bases from V and 4 from J; bases not matched to a gene: 12. CDR1 WSHSY and CDR2 SAAADI come from the germline V gene. CDR3 length: 16 amino acids. The CDR3 is CASSLAHEGTGETQYF. CDR3 DNA sequence: TGCGCCAGCAGTCTCGCCCACGAAGGGACAGGAGAGACCCAGTACTTC.

The V and J genes are TRBV23-1 and TRBJ2-2; D might be TRBD2 (6 bases). TRBV23-1 is labeled an ORF, and its function is uncertain. Trimming pared 11 bases from V and 8 bases from J, leaving 21 bases between. This CDR3 is built from 14 residues. The CDR3 protein is CAPFAGLMKGELFF. The CDR3 DNA reads as TGCGCCCCTTTTGCGGGGTTGATGAAGGGGGAGCTGTTTTTT.

The genes are TRBV18 and TRBJ2-7; 7 bases agree with TRBD1. The CDR3 covers 14 residues. Germline V gene lookup returns CDR1 KGHSH and CDR2 LQKENI. V lost 5 bases to trimming and J lost 1 base; unmatched junction nucleotides: 5. As DNA, the CDR3 is TGTGCCAGCTCAGGAGTGGACAGGTCCTACGAGCAGTACTTC. It yields the protein CASSGVDRSYEQYF.

With respect to this clone: In the same sample, other DNA sequences code for this CDR3. The chain links TRBV11-3 to TRBJ2-7, with D hard to call. The CDR3 consists of 13 residues. CDR1 is SGHNT, CDR2 YENEEA, per germline. The germline V and J ends were trimmed by 5 bases and 0 bases, with 8 bases remaining between them. The CDR3 protein is CASSPRGSYEQYF. CDR3 nucleotides: TGTGCCAGCAGCCCCCGCGGCTCCTACGAGCAGTACTTC. Based on the CDR3 plus reference TRBV11-3 and TRBJ2-7, the full variable domain is EAGVVQSPRYKIIEKKQPVAFWCNPISGHNTLYWYLQNLGQGPELLIRYENEEAVDDSQLPKDRFSAERLKGVDSTLKIQPAELGDSAVYLCASSPRGSYEQYFGPGTRLTVT.

The chain is built from TRBV2 and TRBJ2-2, with D maybe TRBD2 (6 bases). The CDR3 contains 16 residues. From germline, CDR1 is SNHLY and CDR2 FYNNEI. Trimming pared 10 bases from V and 0 bases from J, leaving 18 bases between. CDR3 sequence reads: CATESGLTTNTGELFF. CDR3 DNA sequence: TGTGCCACCGAGAGCGGGCTCACAACGAACACCGGGGAGCTGTTTTTT.

The V and J genes are TRBV5-1 and TRBJ2-7; tentatively, D is TRBD2 (6 bases). Trimming stripped 7 bases from V and 0 bases from J, with 11 bases between. Germline CDR1 reads SGHRS; CDR2 reads YFSETQ. This CDR3 comprises 13 residues. The CDR3 sequence: CASGWGDSYEQYF. The CDR3 coding sequence is TGCGCCAGCGGCTGGGGGGACTCCTACGAGCAGTACTTC.

The rearrangement joins TRBV19 to TRBJ1-1; D not resolved. V was clipped by 8 bases and J by 0 bases, with 19 bases between them. The CDR3 contains 16 residues. Germline loops: CDR1 LNHDA, CDR2 SQIVND (reference sequence). The CDR3 DNA follows: TGTGCCAGTCCACCGACGGGAGGCACCTTGAACACTGAAGCTTTCTTT. Translation: CASPPTGGTLNTEAFF. Together with reference TRBV19 and TRBJ1-1, the CDR3 gives the full variable domain: DGGITQSPKYLFRKEGQNVTLSCEQNLNHDAMYWYRQDPGQGLRLIYYSQIVNDFQKGDIAEGYSVSREKKESFPLTVTSAQKNPTAFYLCASPPTGGTLNTEAFFGQGTRLTVV.

The chain recombines TRBV29-1 with TRBJ2-1, with TRBD2 as a possible D gene (5 bases). The CDR3 covers 13 residues. CDR1 SQVTM and CDR2 ANQGSEA come from the germline V gene. V gave up 7 bases and J gave up 0 bases, with 10 bases separating them. The CDR3 sequence is CSAEGVSYNEQFF. CDR3 nucleotide sequence: TGCAGCGCCGAGGGTGTCTCCTACAATGAGCAGTTCTTC.

The rearrangement uses TRBV10-3 and TRBJ2-7; 8 nucleotides agree with TRBD1. The CDR3 covers 17 residues. Germline lookup yields CDR1 ENHRY and CDR2 SYGVKD. The trim removed 5 bases at V and 0 bases at J, leaving 12 bases unmatched. The CDR3 DNA follows: TGTGCCATCAGTACAGGACAGGGTGGGGATTTCTCCTACGAGCAGTACTTC. This translates into CAISTGQGGDFSYEQYF.

The chain couples TRBV29-1 to TRBJ1-1; D perhaps matches TRBD1 (5 bases). Trimming removed 0 bases from V and 6 bases from J, with 14 bases in between. The CDR3 runs 14 residues. Germline loops: CDR1 SQVTM, CDR2 ANQGSEA. CDR3 in amino acids: CSVEEEGPRSEAFF. The CDR3 DNA follows: TGCAGCGTTGAAGAAGAGGGACCCCGATCTGAAGCTTTCTTT. The full variable domain, completed using reference TRBV29-1 and TRBJ1-1, is SAVISQKPSRDICQRGTSLTIQCQVDSQVTMMFWYRQQPGQSLTLIATANQGSEATYESGFVIDKFPISRPNLTFSTLTVSNMSPEDSSIYLCSVEEEGPRSEAFFGQGTRLTVV.

The chain employs TRBV7-9 and TRBJ2-3, with D uncertain. V was cut by 4 bases and J by 10 bases, with 15 bases left in between. This CDR3 spans 13 amino acids. CDR1 is SEHNR and CDR2 is FQNEAQ in the germline V gene (reference sequence). This CDR3 reads CASSYRTAPAQYF. DNA for the CDR3: TGTGCCAGCAGCTACCGGACGGCCCCGGCGCAGTATTTT.

The table lists this clone with a few counts. At one end the junction does not follow the germline gene, possibly because of a read error. This rearrangement joins TRBV23-1 to TRBJ1-1; D is undetermined. TRBV23-1 is an ORF; its function is uncertain. The CDR3 totals 17 residues. For the CDR3, the DNA is TGCGCCAGCATTCAAATCCCCCAACAGACACCGAACACTGAAGCTTTCTTT. Protein: CASIQIPQQTPNTEAFF.

The rearrangement uses TRBV5-1 and TRBJ2-7; 7 nucleotides line up with TRBD2. CDR3 size: 14 residues. Germline V lookup: CDR1 SGHRS, CDR2 YFSETQ. V gave up 2 bases and J gave up 3 bases; unmatched junction bases: 5. This CDR3 reads CASSFASGVYEQYF. The CDR3 DNA reads as TGCGCCAGCAGCTTTGCTAGCGGCGTCTACGAGCAGTACTTC. The full variable domain, rest sourced from reference TRBV5-1 and TRBJ2-7, is KAGVTQTPRYLIKTRGQQVTLSCSPISGHRSVSWYQQTPGQGLQFLFEYFSETQRNKGNFPGRFSGRQFSNSRSEMNVSTLELGDSALYLCASSFASGVYEQYFGPGTRLTVT.

CDR3 loop: CASSEGGEYQPQHF. CDR3 sequence (DNA): TGTGCCAGCAGTGAAGGTGGGGAGTATCAGCCCCAGCATTTT. The chain has TRBV25-1 and TRBJ1-5; D gene ambiguous. V was pared by 2 bases and J by 5 bases, with 10 bases between. The CDR3 totals 14 residues. Germline V gene data show CDR1 as MGHDK and CDR2 as SYGVNS.

The gene calls are TRBV27 and TRBJ2-1, with a weak D call TRBD2 (5 bases). The CDR3 contains 16 residues. Germline loops: CDR1 MNHEY, CDR2 SMNVEV (reference sequence). V shed 3 bases and J shed 0 bases, with 12 bases lying between them. CDR3 sequence: CASSLRLEGSYNEQFF. The CDR3 region has the DNA TGTGCCAGCAGTTTGAGGCTAGAGGGCTCCTACAATGAGCAGTTCTTC.

This clone was counted only a few times. The chain links TRBV5-1 to TRBJ2-1; D is ambiguous. Looked up from germline, CDR1 is SGHRS and CDR2 is YFSETQ. The CDR3 runs to 13 residues. Trimming removed 4 bases at V and 4 bases at J, with 9 bases between. Written as DNA, the CDR3 is TGCGCCAGCAGCCCCGCAAGATACAATGAGCAGTTCTTC. This encodes CASSPARYNEQFF.

The genes are TRBV5-1 and TRBJ2-7, with D uncertain. The ends were cut back, 4 bases at V and 6 bases at J, with 14 bases in the middle. Germline V gene sequence: CDR1 SGHRS, CDR2 YFSETQ. The CDR3 extends over 13 amino acids. DNA for the CDR3: TGCGCCAGCAGCCGCCTACCGCGCGTCGAGCAGTACTTC. It yields the protein CASSRLPRVEQYF.

This rearrangement joins TRBV19 to TRBJ2-1, with TRBD1 as a possible D gene (6 bases). Trimming pared 8 bases from V and 6 bases from J, leaving 20 bases between. Germline V gene data show CDR1 as LNHDA and CDR2 as SQIVND (reference sequence). This CDR3 has 15 residues. Here the CDR3 DNA reads TGTGCCAGTTGTAACCGGGACATGAATAGCAATGAGCAGTTCTTC. Residues: CASCNRDMNSNEQFF.